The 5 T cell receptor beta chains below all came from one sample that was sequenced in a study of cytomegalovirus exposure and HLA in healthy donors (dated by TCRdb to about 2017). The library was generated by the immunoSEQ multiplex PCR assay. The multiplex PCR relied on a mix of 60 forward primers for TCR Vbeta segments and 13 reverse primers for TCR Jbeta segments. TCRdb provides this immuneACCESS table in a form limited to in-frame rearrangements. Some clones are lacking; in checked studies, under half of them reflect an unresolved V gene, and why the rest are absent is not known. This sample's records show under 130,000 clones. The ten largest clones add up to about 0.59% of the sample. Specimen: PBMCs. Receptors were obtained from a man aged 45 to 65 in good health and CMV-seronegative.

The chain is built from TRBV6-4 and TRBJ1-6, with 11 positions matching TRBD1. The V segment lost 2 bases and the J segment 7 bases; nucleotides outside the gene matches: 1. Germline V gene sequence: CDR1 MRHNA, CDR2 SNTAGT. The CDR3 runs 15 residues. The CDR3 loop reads CASSDGQGANSPLHF. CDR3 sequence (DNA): TGTGCCAGCAGTGACGGACAGGGGGCAAATTCACCCCTCCACTTT.

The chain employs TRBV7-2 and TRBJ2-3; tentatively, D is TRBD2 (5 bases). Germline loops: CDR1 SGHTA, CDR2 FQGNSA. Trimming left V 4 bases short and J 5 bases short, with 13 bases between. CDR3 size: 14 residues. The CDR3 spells CASSSRKGGDTQYF. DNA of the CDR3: TGTGCCAGCAGCTCCCGAAAAGGAGGAGATACGCAGTATTTT. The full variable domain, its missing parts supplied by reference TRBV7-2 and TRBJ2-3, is GAGVSQSPSNKVTEKGKDVELRCDPISGHTALYWYRQSLGQGLEFLIYFQGNSAPDKSGLPSDRFSAERTGGSVSTLTIQRTQQEDSAVYLCASSSRKGGDTQYFGPGTRLTVL.

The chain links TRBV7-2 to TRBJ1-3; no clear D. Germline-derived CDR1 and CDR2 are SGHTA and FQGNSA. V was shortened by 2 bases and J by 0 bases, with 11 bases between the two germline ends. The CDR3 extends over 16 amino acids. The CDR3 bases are TGTGCCAGCAGCTTAAATTTCGGGAGCTCTGGAAACACCATATATTTT. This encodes CASSLNFGSSGNTIYF.

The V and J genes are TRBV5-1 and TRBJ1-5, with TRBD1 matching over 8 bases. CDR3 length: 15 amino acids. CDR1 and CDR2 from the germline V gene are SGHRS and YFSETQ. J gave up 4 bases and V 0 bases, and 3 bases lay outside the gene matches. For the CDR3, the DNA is TGCGCCAGCAGCTTGGAGGGACAGGAGAATCAGCCCCAGCATTTT. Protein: CASSLEGQENQPQHF.

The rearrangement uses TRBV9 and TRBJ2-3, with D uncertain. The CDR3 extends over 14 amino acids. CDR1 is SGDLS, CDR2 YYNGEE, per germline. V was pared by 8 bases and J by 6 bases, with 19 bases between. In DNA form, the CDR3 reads TGTGCCAGTAGTTATTATGGTTCGGAGGATACGCAGTATTTT. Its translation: CASSYYGSEDTQYF. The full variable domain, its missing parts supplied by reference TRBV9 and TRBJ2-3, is DSGVTQTPKHLITATGQRVTLRCSPRSGDLSVYWYQQSLDQGLQFLIQYYNGEERAKGNILERFSAQQFPDLHSELNLSSLELGDSALYFCASSYYGSEDTQYFGPGTRLTVL.